Listed here are 18 T cell receptor beta chains from one sample, sequenced in a study of preoperative IRX-2 immunotherapy in early breast cancer (dated by TCRdb to about 2019). This specimen's treatment or condition label, per the study, means: preoperative locoregional IRX-2 cytokine immunotherapy. Library preparation was by the immunoSEQ multiplex PCR assay. TCRdb's version of the immuneACCESS table is confined to in-frame rearrangements and falls short of the full clone set. An unresolved V gene accounts for under half of the shortfall where checked; the remainder is of unknown origin. The sample table shows under 25,000 clones, and around 95% are seen once. The top ten clonotypes cover under 20% of the sample. The source material was tumor tissue, sampled after IRX-2 immunotherapy. The receptors were sampled from a human donor with breast cancer.

The chain recombines TRBV27 with TRBJ2-7; the D gene is possibly TRBD1 (6 bases). The CDR3 totals 14 residues. Germline V gene data show CDR1 as MNHEY and CDR2 as SMNVEV (reference sequence). The V gene lost 6 bases and the J gene lost 7 bases, with 19 bases spanning the gap. The CDR3 DNA reads as TGTGCCAGCAGCGGGACATTACCCTGGGGGGAGCAGTACTTC. Amino acids: CASSGTLPWGEQYF.

The V call is TRBV12-1, the J call TRBJ1-6. TRBV12-1 is described as a pseudogene. There are 15 residues in the CDR3. The CDR3 bases are TGTGCCAGCAGCTTTGCCGGGACCTCCTATTCACCCCTCCACTTT. This translates into CASSFAGTSYSPLHF.

The chain carries TRBV28 and TRBJ2-2; 10 nucleotides line up with TRBD2. The V segment lost 1 base and the J segment 3 bases; nucleotides outside the gene matches: 5. The CDR3 is 17 amino acids. The germline gives CDR1 MDHEN, CDR2 SYDVKM. The CDR3 nucleotides read TGTGCCAGCAGTTTATTCGGACTAGCGGTTGACACCGGGGAGCTGTTTTTT. Translated, it gives CASSLFGLAVDTGELFF. Full variable domain (outside the CDR3, taken from reference TRBV28 and TRBJ2-2): DVKVTQSSRYLVKRTGEKVFLECVQDMDHENMFWYRQDPGLGLRLIYFSYDVKMKEKGDIPEGYSVSREKKERFSLILESASTNQTSMYLCASSLFGLAVDTGELFFGEGSRLTVL.

The chain combines TRBV6-5 with TRBJ2-5; 10 bases agree with TRBD2. V gave up 3 bases and J gave up 5 bases; unmatched junction bases: 6. Per the germline V gene, CDR1 is MNHEY and CDR2 is SVGAGI. This CDR3 is built from 15 residues. CDR3: CASSYSGGRVETQYF. In DNA, the CDR3 is TGTGCCAGCAGTTATAGCGGGGGGCGAGTCGAGACCCAGTACTTC.

This chain uses TRBV23-1 with TRBJ2-3; 14 positions agree with TRBD2. TRBV23-1 is labeled an ORF, and its function is uncertain. Trimming at V came to 3 bases and at J to 6 bases, leaving 5 bases not matched to a gene. The CDR3 has 16 amino acids. The chain's CDR3 is CASSHRLAGGPDTQYF. In DNA form, the CDR3 reads TGCGCCAGCAGTCATCGACTAGCGGGAGGGCCGGATACGCAGTATTTT.

The J gene is TRBJ2-3, the V gene TRBV11-1, with TRBD1 identical over 10 bases. The ends lost 3 bases at V and 5 bases at J; junction bases unmatched: 8. This CDR3 is built from 16 residues. The V gene's germline CDR1 is SGHAT and CDR2 FQDESV (reference sequence). The CDR3 protein is CASSFGDRGGIDTQYF. DNA for the CDR3: TGTGCCAGCAGCTTCGGGGACAGGGGTGGGATAGATACGCAGTATTTT. Full variable domain (missing parts from reference TRBV11-1 and TRBJ2-3): EAEVAQSPRYKITEKSQAVAFWCDPISGHATLYWYRQILGQGPELLVQFQDESVVDDSQLPKDRFSAERLKGVDSTLKIQPAELGDSAMYLCASSFGDRGGIDTQYFGPGTRLTVL.

The genes are TRBV6-1 and TRBJ2-7; D not certain. Deletions cut 0 bases from V and 4 bases from J, with 4 bases between. The CDR3 has 12 amino acids. The germline CDR1 and CDR2 sequences are MNHNS and SASEGT. The CDR3 spells CASSEAVYEQYF. The CDR3 nucleotides read TGTGCCAGCAGTGAAGCGGTATACGAGCAGTACTTC.

This chain links TRBV6-6 with TRBJ2-5, with D hard to call. The V end lost 4 bases, the J end lost 2 bases, and 14 bases lay between the germline ends. CDR1 is MNHNY, CDR2 SVGAGI, per germline (reference sequence). The CDR3 covers 15 residues. CDR3 sequence reads: CASSFSIRGQETQYF. Here the CDR3 DNA reads TGTGCCAGCAGTTTCTCTATCCGTGGGCAAGAGACCCAGTACTTC.

The CDR3 DNA sequence: TGTGCCAGCAGCGCCCCCGGGGGGGGAGGTGAGACCCAGTACTTC. Its protein product is CASSAPGGGGETQYF. V and J are TRBV9 and TRBJ2-5; 8 bases fit TRBD2. The germline gives CDR1 SGDLS, CDR2 YYNGEE. The CDR3 consists of 15 residues. V was clipped by 3 bases and J by 5 bases; unmatched bases: 9.

The chain is built from TRBV5-1 and TRBJ2-1; TRBD1 matches at 7 bases. There are 15 residues in the CDR3. From germline, CDR1 is SGHRS and CDR2 YFSETQ. J gave up 0 bases and V 2 bases, and 2 bases lay outside the gene matches. The CDR3 protein is CASSLYRGSYNEQFF. The CDR3 DNA is TGCGCCAGCAGCTTATACAGGGGCTCCTACAATGAGCAGTTCTTC.

The chain is built from TRBV29-1 and TRBJ2-1; D might be TRBD2 (6 bases). CDR3 length: 10 amino acids. V was clipped by 3 bases and J by 10 bases, with 7 bases between them. The germline V gene has CDR1 SQVTM and CDR2 ANQGSEA. The CDR3 DNA is TGCAGCGTTGAGGGGGGAGAGCAGTTCTTC. Its protein product is CSVEGGEQFF.

This chain connects TRBV19 to TRBJ1-4, with D uncertain. Germline CDR1 reads LNHDA; CDR2 reads SQIVND (reference sequence). This CDR3 has 12 residues. Trimming left V 6 bases short and J 8 bases short, with 10 bases between. CDR3 sequence: CASSLYGEKLFF. CDR3 DNA sequence: TGTGCCAGTAGCCTATACGGGGAAAAACTGTTTTTT.

The V gene is TRBV27, the J gene TRBJ2-7; D is undetermined. Germline CDR1 reads MNHEY; CDR2 reads SMNVEV (reference sequence). V gave up 3 bases and J gave up 2 bases, with 11 bases separating them. The CDR3 sequence is 14 residues long. CDR3 amino acids: CASSFRGQTYEQYF. In DNA form, the CDR3 reads TGTGCCAGCAGTTTTCGAGGTCAGACCTACGAGCAGTACTTC.

This clone was picked up one time. The V and J genes are TRBV19 and TRBJ2-1; 10 positions agree with TRBD2. V shed 9 bases, J shed 8 bases, and the junction held 10 bases outside the gene matches. Germline lookup yields CDR1 LNHDA and CDR2 SQIVND (reference sequence). The CDR3 sequence is 14 residues long. The CDR3 is CASRIAGGRYEQFF. The CDR3 nucleotides read TGTGCCAGCCGAATAGCGGGAGGACGCTATGAGCAGTTCTTC.

The chain couples TRBV5-1 to TRBJ1-6; D is ambiguous. The CDR3 runs to 13 residues. Trimming removed 0 bases from V and 9 bases from J, with 7 bases in between. Looked up from germline, CDR1 is SGHRS and CDR2 is YFSETQ. The chain's CDR3 is CASSLEVGSPLHF. CDR3 coding DNA: TGCGCCAGCAGCTTGGAGGTTGGTTCACCCCTCCACTTT.

V usage is TRBV30 and J usage is TRBJ2-1, with 7 nucleotides matching TRBD2. This CDR3 comprises 14 residues. Germline assignment: CDR1 GTSNPN and CDR2 SVGIG (reference sequence). Trimming cost V 4 bases and J 5 bases; bases outside gene matches: 8. DNA of the CDR3: TGTGCCTGGAAGGCGGGAGCCTCGAACAATGAGCAGTTCTTC. It is translated as CAWKAGASNNEQFF.

As to this clone: The junction differs from germline at one of its ends, possibly a read error. This chain links TRBV7-7 with TRBJ2-5, with a possible D match to TRBD1 (6 bases). The tail of the sequence fits TRBJ2-7 better, so the J call may be wrong. CDR3 length equals 13 residues. CDR1 is SSHAT and CDR2 is FNYEAQ in the germline V gene (reference sequence). CDR3 amino acids: CASSLRTDYEQYF. The CDR3 coding sequence is TGTGCTAGCAGCCTACGGACAGACTACGAGCAGTACTTC.

This clone was found once. The chain is built from TRBV28 and TRBJ1-5; D not resolved. Per the germline V gene, CDR1 is MDHEN and CDR2 is SYDVKM. The CDR3 loop spans 16 amino acids. The V end lost 5 bases, the J end lost 6 bases, and 20 bases lay between the germline ends. CDR3 region: CASSPSPVLLGQPQHF. The CDR3 DNA reads as TGTGCCAGCAGTCCTTCCCCCGTTCTACTAGGTCAGCCCCAGCATTTT.